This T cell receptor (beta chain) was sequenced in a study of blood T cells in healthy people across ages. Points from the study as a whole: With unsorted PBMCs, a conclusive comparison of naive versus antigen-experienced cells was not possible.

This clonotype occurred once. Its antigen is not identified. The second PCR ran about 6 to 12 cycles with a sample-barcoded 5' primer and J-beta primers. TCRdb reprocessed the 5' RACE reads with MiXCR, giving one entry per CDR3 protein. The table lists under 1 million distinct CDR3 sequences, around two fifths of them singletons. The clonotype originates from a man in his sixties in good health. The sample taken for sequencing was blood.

The CDR3 DNA reads TGTGCCAGCAGTTCCCTCGTTCCTAGCATTCAGTACTTC. It codes for CASSSLVPSIQYF. This rearrangement joins TRBV6-5 to TRBJ2-4; D gene unclear. CDR1 and CDR2 (germline): MNHEY, SVGAGI. The CDR3 is 13 amino acids. With 4 bases removed from V and 9 bases from J, the gap between germline ends came to 13 bases.